Below are 27 T cell receptor beta chains sequenced from a single sample in a study of blood T cell repertoires in COVID-19. Only in-frame clones appear in the TCRdb table, and some are missing; sequencing was by immunoSEQ multiplex PCR. The sample has 400,000 or so clones, 85% to 90% seen once. Sequenced: PBMCs or T cells enriched from blood (not recorded which). Receptor source: a man aged 30 to 45 who had recovered from COVID-19.

The chain employs TRBV24-1 and TRBJ2-3; 9 bases align to TRBD1. Looked up from germline, CDR1 is KGHDR and CDR2 is SFDVKD. The CDR3 extends over 15 amino acids. J gave up 6 bases and V 10 bases, and 13 bases lay outside the gene matches. The CDR3 reads CATGQGKSPVDTQYF. The CDR3 nucleotides read TGTGCCACGGGACAGGGAAAGTCACCGGTCGATACGCAGTATTTT.

The genes are TRBV2 and TRBJ2-2; possible D gene TRBD1, 6 bases. From germline, CDR1 is SNHLY and CDR2 FYNNEI. This CDR3 spans 13 amino acids. V dropped 8 bases and J dropped 6 bases, with 13 bases sitting between them. This CDR3 is CASRRGYAGELFF. The CDR3 DNA sequence: TGTGCCAGCCGAAGGGGGTACGCCGGGGAGCTGTTTTTT.

J is TRBJ2-2 and V is TRBV7-6; D perhaps matches TRBD2 (5 bases). This CDR3 contains 16 residues. Germline CDR1 and CDR2: SGHVS and FNYEAQ. Trimming removed 5 bases from V and 1 base from J, with 14 bases in between. CDR3 sequence reads: CASSPQLGVNTGELFF. The CDR3 DNA is TGTGCCAGCAGCCCTCAACTCGGGGTGAACACCGGGGAGCTGTTTTTT.

J is TRBJ2-1 and V is TRBV5-1, with TRBD1 matching 10 bases. Losses at the gene ends were 3 bases for V and 7 bases for J; bases not matched to a gene: 7. Germline V gene sequence: CDR1 SGHRS, CDR2 YFSETQ. CDR3 size: 15 residues. The CDR3 DNA reads TGCGCCAGCAGCTGGGGACAGGGGCGCGGGAATGAGCAGTTCTTC. Translating it yields CASSWGQGRGNEQFF.

This chain connects TRBV28 to TRBJ1-1; D perhaps matches TRBD1 (5 bases). Between the trimmed V and J ends, which lost 10 bases and 1 base, there was a span of 13 bases. Per the germline V gene, CDR1 is MDHEN and CDR2 is SYDVKM. The CDR3 loop spans 13 amino acids. The CDR3 coding sequence is TGTGCCACGCAAAGAGACAGGAACACTGAAGCTTTCTTT. It is translated as CATQRDRNTEAFF.

DNA of the CDR3: TGTGCCAGCAGCTCCTTCGCGGATTCCTACGAGCAGTACTTC. Translated, it gives CASSSFADSYEQYF. This chain joins TRBV11-2 and TRBJ2-7; D unresolved. Trimming took 4 bases from V and 1 from J, leaving 11 bases between them. Per the germline V gene, CDR1 is SGHAT and CDR2 is FQNNGV. This CDR3 has 14 residues.

The V and J genes are TRBV7-2 and TRBJ2-2; D not resolved. V dropped 4 bases and J dropped 2 bases, with 8 bases sitting between them. CDR1 SGHTA and CDR2 FQGNSA come from the germline V gene. This CDR3 has 14 amino acids. The CDR3 loop reads CASSSLFNTGELFF. The CDR3 bases are TGTGCCAGCAGCTCCTTATTCAACACCGGGGAGCTGTTTTTT.

V usage is TRBV28 and J usage is TRBJ2-7, with TRBD2 identical over 10 bases. CDR3 length: 15 amino acids. Germline CDR1 is MDHEN and CDR2 is SYDVKM. Losses at the gene ends were 3 bases for V and 0 bases for J; bases not matched to a gene: 2. Here the CDR3 reads CASSFGTSDSYEQYF. The CDR3 DNA reads as TGTGCCAGCAGTTTCGGGACTAGCGACTCCTACGAGCAGTACTTC.

The chain combines TRBV7-9 with TRBJ2-5; 8 positions agree with TRBD1. The CDR3 loop spans 15 amino acids. V shed 4 bases and J 1 base; nucleotides not matched to a gene: 5. Germline V gives CDR1 SEHNR, CDR2 FQNEAQ (reference sequence). The CDR3 reads CASSSGQGIQETQYF. The CDR3 coding sequence is TGTGCCAGCAGCTCCGGACAGGGCATCCAAGAGACCCAGTACTTC.

V and J are TRBV15 and TRBJ2-7, with D uncertain. V was pared by 1 base and J by 5 bases, with 9 bases between. The length of the CDR3 is 13 residues. Germline V gives CDR1 LNHNV, CDR2 YYDKDF (reference sequence). DNA for the CDR3: TGTGCCACCAGCAGAGGAGAGTTGGACGAGCAGTACTTC. Protein: CATSRGELDEQYF.

In this sample, this clone turned up once. The V gene is TRBV24-1, the J gene TRBJ1-5, with D perhaps matching TRBD1 (5 bases). The V and J ends lost 0 bases and 7 bases respectively, with 9 bases between them. CDR3 size: 14 residues. CDR1 and CDR2 from the germline V gene are KGHDR and SFDVKD. The CDR3 protein is CATSDLGALQPQHF. The CDR3 bases are TGTGCCACCAGTGATTTGGGGGCGCTCCAGCCCCAGCATTTT.

This CDR3 is CASRHGTGGNQPQHF. The CDR3 nucleotides read TGTGCCAGTCGACACGGGACAGGTGGCAATCAGCCCCAGCATTTT. The chain is built from TRBV27 and TRBJ1-5, with 8 bases fitting TRBD1. This CDR3 comprises 15 residues. The V gene's germline CDR1 is MNHEY and CDR2 SMNVEV (reference sequence). Unmatched junction bases numbered 9, after V lost 9 bases and J lost 2 bases.

The rearrangement uses TRBV5-5 and TRBJ1-5; D is uncertain. There are 14 residues in the CDR3. Trimming removed 1 base from V and 0 bases from J, with 5 bases in between. Looked up from germline, CDR1 is SGHKS and CDR2 is YYEKEE (reference sequence). The CDR3 here is CASSLRDSNQPQHF. As DNA, the CDR3 is TGTGCCAGCAGCTTGAGAGATAGCAATCAGCCCCAGCATTTT.

The chain combines TRBV29-1 with TRBJ2-1; 10 nucleotides match TRBD1. After removal of 3 bases from V and 7 bases from J, the junction contained 9 bases not matched to a gene. From germline, CDR1 is SQVTM and CDR2 ANQGSEA. CDR3 length: 15 residues. CDR3 residues: CSVEGTGASWNEQFF. Here the CDR3 DNA reads TGCAGCGTTGAGGGGACAGGGGCCTCCTGGAATGAGCAGTTCTTC.

The chain carries TRBV9 and TRBJ1-5; TRBD1 is a possible D gene (6 bases). This CDR3 contains 13 residues. V was cut by 5 bases and J by 5 bases, with 11 bases left in between. Germline CDR1 SGDLS, CDR2 YYNGEE. CDR3 nucleotides: TGTGCCAGCAGTCACAGGGACCATCAGCCCCAGCATTTT. Translating gives CASSHRDHQPQHF.

The V call is TRBV12-3 or TRBV12-4, the J call TRBJ1-2; D is possibly TRBD1 (6 bases). V shed 6 bases and J shed 4 bases, with 12 bases lying between them. The CDR3 consists of 13 residues. Here the CDR3 reads CASRPMTGYGYTF. CDR3 DNA sequence: TGTGCCAGCAGACCAATGACAGGCTATGGCTACACCTTC.

The rearrangement joins TRBV7-9 to TRBJ2-5, with 8 bases fitting TRBD2. The CDR3 consists of 15 residues. J gave up 5 bases and V 5 bases, and 10 bases lay outside the gene matches. Germline CDR1 and CDR2: SEHNR and FQNEAQ (reference sequence). This chain's CDR3 is CASSPSAGGGETQYF. CDR3 DNA: TGTGCCAGCAGCCCAAGTGCGGGAGGAGGGGAGACCCAGTACTTC.

The CDR3: CASRVDSNTEAFF. CDR3 bases: TGTGCCAGCAGGGTTGACAGCAACACTGAAGCTTTCTTT. V is TRBV2 and J is TRBJ1-1, with D possibly being TRBD1 (5 bases). From germline, CDR1 is SNHLY and CDR2 FYNNEI. V shed 6 bases and J shed 2 bases, with 10 bases lying between them. CDR3 length: 13 residues.

The chain links TRBV4-2 to TRBJ1-1; a possible D gene is TRBD1 (5 bases). Trimming pared 0 bases from V and 6 bases from J, leaving 17 bases between. The CDR3 has 16 residues. In germline, CDR1 is LGHNA, CDR2 YNFKEQ. In nucleotides, the CDR3 is TGTGCCAGCAGCCAAGATAGAGGGACTCCACTCGCTGAAGCTTTCTTT. It codes for CASSQDRGTPLAEAFF.

In this sample, this clone turned up once. This chain links TRBV5-4 with TRBJ2-5, with D perhaps matching TRBD2 (5 bases). The CDR3 extends over 17 amino acids. V dropped 0 bases and J dropped 5 bases, with 20 bases sitting between them. The V gene's germline CDR1 is SGHNT and CDR2 YYREEE (reference sequence). CDR3 nucleotide sequence: TGTGCCAGCAGCTTGGCATGGTTAGGGAGCGGTGAGGAGACCCAGTACTTC. Its translation: CASSLAWLGSGEETQYF. Together with reference TRBV5-4 and TRBJ2-5, the CDR3 gives the full variable domain: ETGVTQSPTHLIKTRGQQVTLRCSSQSGHNTVSWYQQALGQGPQFIFQYYREEENGRGNFPPRFSGLQFPNYSSELNVNALELDDSALYLCASSLAWLGSGEETQYFGPGTRLLVL.

This clone was detected only once. The rearrangement uses TRBV5-1 and TRBJ1-2; D is unclear. This CDR3 spans 14 amino acids. The germline V and J ends were trimmed by 0 bases and 4 bases, with 10 bases remaining between them. CDR1 SGHRS and CDR2 YFSETQ come from the germline V gene. CDR3 DNA: TGCGCCAGCAGCTTGGTGGCGGAGATCTATGGCTACACCTTC. Amino acids: CASSLVAEIYGYTF.

This chain links TRBV5-1 with TRBJ2-1; D perhaps matches TRBD1 (5 bases). Looked up from germline, CDR1 is SGHRS and CDR2 is YFSETQ. V was clipped by 5 bases and J by 5 bases, with 29 bases between them. The CDR3 runs 19 residues. The CDR3 DNA is TGCGCCAGCAGTTCTTCCAGGGCGTCGGCACAAGGGCCTCACAATGAGCAGTTCTTC. Its translation is CASSSSRASAQGPHNEQFF.

This rearrangement joins TRBV30 to TRBJ2-1; D is perhaps TRBD2 (6 bases). This CDR3 is 14 amino acids long. Trimming pared 3 bases from V and 12 bases from J, leaving 21 bases between. CDR1 and CDR2 from the germline V gene are GTSNPN and SVGIG (reference sequence). CDR3 amino acids: CAWSELAAGGRQFF. In DNA, the CDR3 is TGTGCCTGGAGCGAATTAGCGGCAGGAGGTCGGCAGTTCTTC.

The chain joins TRBV5-6 to TRBJ1-2; the match to TRBD1 covers 10 bases. This CDR3 comprises 17 residues. CDR1 and CDR2 (germline): SGHDT, YYEEEE. V shed 4 bases, J shed 5 bases, and the junction held 14 bases outside the gene matches. The CDR3 region is CASSPQPTGQGRYGYTF. CDR3 DNA: TGTGCCAGCAGCCCGCAACCCACGGGACAGGGGCGATATGGCTACACCTTC.

This clone was seen once. The chain joins TRBV7-2 to TRBJ2-5; 10 positions match TRBD2. After removal of 1 base from V and 7 bases from J, the junction contained 6 bases not matched to a gene. From germline, CDR1 is SGHTA and CDR2 FQGNSA. The CDR3 spans 15 residues. CDR3 protein: CASSLELAGSGTQYF. CDR3 sequence (DNA): TGTGCCAGCAGCTTAGAACTAGCGGGGTCGGGGACCCAGTACTTC.

The rearrangement joins TRBV5-1 to TRBJ1-1, with D uncertain. The CDR3 is 13 amino acids. Germline loops: CDR1 SGHRS, CDR2 YFSETQ. With 4 bases removed from V and 1 base from J, the gap between germline ends came to 8 bases. The CDR3 DNA reads as TGCGCCAGCAGCCAAAACTCGAACACTGAAGCTTTCTTT. Its protein is CASSQNSNTEAFF.

The rearrangement links TRBV9 to TRBJ1-1; TRBD1 matches at 9 bases. Trimming took 2 bases from V and 5 from J; bases not matched to a gene: 4. Germline CDR1 and CDR2: SGDLS and YYNGEE. The CDR3 has 14 residues. The CDR3 DNA follows: TGTGCCAGCAGCGTCGGGACAGGGTGGACTGAAGCTTTCTTT. Translation gives CASSVGTGWTEAFF.